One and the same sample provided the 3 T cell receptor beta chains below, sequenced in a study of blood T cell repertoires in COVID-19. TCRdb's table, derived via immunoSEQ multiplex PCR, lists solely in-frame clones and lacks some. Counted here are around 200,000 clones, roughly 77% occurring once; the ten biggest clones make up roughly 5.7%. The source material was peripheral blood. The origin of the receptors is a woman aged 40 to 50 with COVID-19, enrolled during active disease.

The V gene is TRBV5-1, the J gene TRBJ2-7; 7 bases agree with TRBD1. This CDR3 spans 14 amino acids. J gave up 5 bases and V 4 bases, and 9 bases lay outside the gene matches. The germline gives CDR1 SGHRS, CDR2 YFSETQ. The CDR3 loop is CASSQGQEDNEQYF. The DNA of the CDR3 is TGCGCCAGCAGCCAAGGACAGGAAGATAACGAGCAGTACTTC.

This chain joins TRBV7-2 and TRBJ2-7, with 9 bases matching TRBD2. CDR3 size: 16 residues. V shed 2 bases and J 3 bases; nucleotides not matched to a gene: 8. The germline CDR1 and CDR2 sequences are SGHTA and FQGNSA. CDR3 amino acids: CASSLMTREGNYEQYF. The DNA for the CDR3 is TGTGCCAGCAGCTTAATGACGCGGGAGGGCAACTACGAGCAGTACTTC.

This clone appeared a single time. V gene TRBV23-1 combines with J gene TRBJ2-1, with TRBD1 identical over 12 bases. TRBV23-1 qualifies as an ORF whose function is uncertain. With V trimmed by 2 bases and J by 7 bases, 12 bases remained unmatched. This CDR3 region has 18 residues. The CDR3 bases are TGCGCCAGCAGTCAAACCCTAAAGGGACAGGGGGCCAGTAATGAGCAGTTCTTC. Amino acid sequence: CASSQTLKGQGASNEQFF.